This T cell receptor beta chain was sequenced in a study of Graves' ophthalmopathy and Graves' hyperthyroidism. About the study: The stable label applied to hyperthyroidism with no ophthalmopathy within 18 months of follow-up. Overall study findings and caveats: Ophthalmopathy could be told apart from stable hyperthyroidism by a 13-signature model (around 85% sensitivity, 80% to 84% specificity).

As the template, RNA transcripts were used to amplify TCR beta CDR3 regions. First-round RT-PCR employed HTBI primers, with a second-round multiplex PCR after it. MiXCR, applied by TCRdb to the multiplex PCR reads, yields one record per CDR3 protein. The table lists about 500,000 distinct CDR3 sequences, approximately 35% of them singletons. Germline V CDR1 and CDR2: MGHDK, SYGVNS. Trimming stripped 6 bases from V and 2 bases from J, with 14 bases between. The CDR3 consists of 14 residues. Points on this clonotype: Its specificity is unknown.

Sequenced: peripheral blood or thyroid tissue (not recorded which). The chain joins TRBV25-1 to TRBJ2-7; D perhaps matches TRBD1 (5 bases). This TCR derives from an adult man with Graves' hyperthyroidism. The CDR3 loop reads CASREKGSAYEQYF. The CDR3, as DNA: TGTGCCAGCAGGGAAAAGGGGTCTGCCTACGAGCAGTACTTC.